A single sample is the source of the 2 T cell receptor beta chains below, sequenced in a study of shared clonotypes between healthy human individuals (dated by TCRdb to 2018 to 2020). Receptors were amplified or captured by the immunoSEQ multiplex PCR assay. The table was pulled from immuneACCESS by TCRdb, which kept in-frame rearrangements only. Such tables lose some clones; where checked, under half of the loss comes from unresolved V genes, and the rest has no known cause. The sample records 1,400,000 or so clones, approximately 98.5% of which are singletons. The ten most abundant clones make up about 0.35% of the sample. Sequencing was carried out using naive CD4+ T cells sorted from blood. The meaning of the sample's cell subset or site label: CD45RA+ positively selected. The receptors derive from a man younger than 45 in good health.

V and J are TRBV5-1 and TRBJ2-1, with TRBD1 matching over 8 bases. This CDR3 region has 16 residues. Trimming cost V 0 bases and J 8 bases; bases outside gene matches: 10. CDR1 and CDR2 from the germline V gene are SGHRS and YFSETQ. The CDR3 reads CASSLVSGGASYEQFF. CDR3 in DNA: TGCGCCAGCAGCTTGGTGTCAGGGGGCGCCTCCTATGAGCAGTTCTTC.

The rearrangement joins TRBV7-4 to TRBJ2-7; 8 bases map to TRBD2. CDR1 SGHVT and CDR2 SQSDAQ come from the germline V gene. The CDR3 has 14 residues. Germline trimming cut 5 bases from V and 4 bases from J; bases unmatched to any gene: 7. This CDR3 reads CASSPQAGAYEQYF. DNA of the CDR3: TGTGCCAGCAGCCCACAAGCGGGAGCGTACGAGCAGTACTTC. Based on the CDR3 plus reference TRBV7-4 and TRBJ2-7, the full variable domain is GAGVSQSPRYKVAKRGRDVALRCDSISGHVTLYWYRQTLGQGSEVLTYSQSDAQRDKSGRPSGRFSAERPERSVSTLKIQRTEQGDSAVYLCASSPQAGAYEQYFGPGTRLTVT.